The sequence of this T cell receptor (beta chain) was determined in a study of T cells in Graves' hyperthyroidism and ophthalmopathy (dated by TCRdb to between 2017 and 2020). Study-level background: Peripheral blood samples were taken at initial diagnosis, before any treatment was given. To identify TCR V-J signatures that set the groups apart, the researchers used a discovery cohort of about a hundred patients, made up of 40 to 45 with Graves' ophthalmopathy and 57 with stable Graves' hyperthyroidism. Prospective prediction of ophthalmopathy was tested in an independent validation cohort consisting of roughly 19 hyperthyroidism patients and 15 or so patients who later progressed to ophthalmopathy. The 75 to 100 discovery patients were divided at random into training and test sets in a 7:3 ratio. The study also compared thyroid tissue and blood T-cell repertoires from several Graves' hyperthyroidism patients. After blood sampling, hyperthyroidism patients were treated with methimazole at a starting dose of 30 mg daily, and ophthalmopathy patients were treated with high-dose intravenous methylprednisolone. The paper reports TCR Vbeta CDR3 sequencing of over 130 peripheral blood samples: 40 or so ophthalmopathy, fewer than 85 hyperthyroidism and around 17 progressor patients.

Amplification of TCR beta CDR3 regions was carried out from RNA transcripts. The TCR CDR3 was subjected to a first round of RT-PCR using the HTBI primer set and the Qiagen OneStep RT-PCR kit. The libraries were constructed in a second round of multiplex PCR and then size-selected and purified. Libraries were sequenced paired-end with 100 bp reads on an Illumina HiSeq2000. The paper's processing steps were these. SOAPnuke was used to process the raw data, throwing out any read that contained adapters or uncalled bases, had a mean Phred below 15, or lacked an exact constant-primer or identifier match. High-quality paired reads were merged using COPE v1.2.5, and each unique nucleotide sequence was defined as a clonotype. Clonotypes were aligned to IMGT TRBV, TRBD and TRBJ reference segments using MiTCR v1.1. The analysis was restricted to V-J combinations with a frequency above 0.0001, which together covered 99.2% of the repertoires. A TCS score was defined as the ratio of F50 (clonal expansion) to E x V (chaos), with BLOSUM62-based TCRdist applied between CDR3 peptides within each V-J. Welch's t-statistics and random forest reduced fewer than 600 V-J features to around 14, which were used in a naive Bayes classifier (R e1071). The Morisita-Horn index was used to measure how similar the thyroid and blood repertoires were. The public reads were run again by TCRdb, first through fastp at Q25 and then through MiXCR, and only productive beta chains were kept. A single entry per CDR3 protein holds the most common genes and DNA from its merged rows. The V and J calls reflect TCRdb's pipeline rather than the authors' work. The sample yields 600,000 to 700,000 distinct CDR3 sequences; approximately 14% were counted once. The ten largest clones represent about 4% of the sample.

In the ophthalmopathy patients, disease was moderately to severely active, with a Clinical Activity Score of 3 or more, a NOSPECS grade of 4 or more, and a duration of less than 3 months. Exclusion was applied to patients with uncontrolled infections, other autoimmune diseases, pregnancy or lactation. Diagnoses were established on the basis of clinical symptoms, serum thyroxine and TRAb, thyroid ultrasound, and orbital computed tomography. PBMCs were separated from roughly 9.3 ml of fresh peripheral blood using Ficoll-Paque density gradient centrifugation. Trizol reagent was used to extract total RNA, and RNA quality was then checked on an Agilent 2100 Bioanalyzer. The paper's findings and limits, for the study overall: Ophthalmopathy was separated from stable hyperthyroidism by a 13 V-J signature model, with roughly 88% sensitivity and about 84% specificity obtained in cross-validation and 80%/75% obtained in testing. In validation, the model predicted progression to ophthalmopathy a median of roughly six months before onset, with over 60% sensitivity and roughly 73% specificity. Most expanded thyroid clonotypes (frequency above 0.001) were also detected in blood, suggesting blood repertoires may reflect thyroid immune responses. Sample size was not statistically predetermined, and investigators were not blinded to group allocation.

This clonotype came up many times. There is no known antigen for this receptor. No much larger clone is present one base from it, and per-base qualities are unavailable. The CDR3 goes from the cysteine to the phenylalanine over 12 residues. The DNA shown is the 36-base CDR3, in frame from base 1. V is pared back by 5 bases and J by 7 bases, with 11 bases lying between the germline termini. For CDR1 and CDR2, the germline V gene lists SGHNT and YENEEA. The origin of this receptor is a middle-aged woman with Graves' ophthalmopathy. This receptor chain uses TRBV11-3 and TRBJ2-5; TRBD2 might be the D gene, on 5 matching bases. The sequencing sample was made of blood. For the CDR3, the sequence is CASSRTVGTQYF. The base sequence is TGTGCCAGCAGCCGGACTGTGGGGACCCAGTACTTC.